The rows below give T cell receptor beta chains drawn from one sample of a study of blood T cells in healthy people across ages. TCRdb recomputed calls from the 5' RACE reads with MiXCR, one row per CDR3 protein. The sample lists about 830,000 distinct CDR3 sequences, about 62% occurring once. Sample: blood. These receptors all stem from a man younger than 45 in good health. CDR3s include the opening cysteine and the closing phenylalanine or tryptophan. D genes are given only for firm matches. Clone size is stated in some rows and not others, as once, few, many or a class when expanded.

J | V | size | D | CDR3 | DNA
TRBJ2-2 | TRBV29-1 | - | - | CSVEGSAGANTGELFF | TGCAGCGTTGAAGGGTCCGCGGGGGCAAACACCGGGGAGCTGTTTTTT
TRBJ1-2 | TRBV6-6 | - | - | CASSDGNYGYTF | TGTGCCAGCAGTGATGGCAACTATGGCTACACCTTC
TRBJ2-7 | TRBV7-2 | - | - | CASSLRWADEQYF | TGTGCCAGCAGCCTCCGATGGGCCGACGAGCAGTACTTC
TRBJ1-1 | TRBV27 | - | - | CASSFGTAGVTEAFF | TGTGCCAGCAGTTTTGGGACCGCGGGGGTCACTGAAGCTTTCTTT
TRBJ2-7 | TRBV5-1 | - | - | CASSLEGRPYEQYF | TGCGCCAGCAGCTTGGAGGGACGGCCCTACGAGCAGTACTTC
TRBJ2-2 | TRBV29-1 | few | - | CSVASHTAGELFF | TGCAGCGTCGCCTCACACACAGCCGGGGAGCTGTTTTTT
TRBJ2-3 | TRBV20-1 | - | TRBD1 | CSAGAGGRTDTQYF | TGCAGTGCTGGGGCAGGGGGCAGGACAGATACGCAGTATTTT
TRBJ1-5 | TRBV12-3/TRBV12-4 | - | - | CASSDRDAVNQPQHF | TGTGCCAGCAGTGACCGGGACGCGGTGAATCAGCCCCAGCATTTT
TRBJ2-1 | TRBV5-1 | many | TRBD2 | CASSIISGGNYNEQFF | TGCGCCAGCAGCATCATAAGCGGGGGGAACTACAATGAGCAGTTCTTC
TRBJ2-6 | TRBV6-1 | few | - | CASSEHSSGANVLTF | TGTGCCAGCAGTGAACACAGCTCTGGGGCCAACGTCCTGACTTTC
TRBJ2-1 | TRBV20-1 | - | - | CSEGTYNEQFF | TGCAGTGAAGGGACCTACAATGAGCAGTTCTTC
TRBJ1-2 | TRBV18 | - | TRBD1 | CASSPTGAQDGYTF | TGTGCCAGCTCACCGACAGGGGCGCAGGATGGCTACACCTTC